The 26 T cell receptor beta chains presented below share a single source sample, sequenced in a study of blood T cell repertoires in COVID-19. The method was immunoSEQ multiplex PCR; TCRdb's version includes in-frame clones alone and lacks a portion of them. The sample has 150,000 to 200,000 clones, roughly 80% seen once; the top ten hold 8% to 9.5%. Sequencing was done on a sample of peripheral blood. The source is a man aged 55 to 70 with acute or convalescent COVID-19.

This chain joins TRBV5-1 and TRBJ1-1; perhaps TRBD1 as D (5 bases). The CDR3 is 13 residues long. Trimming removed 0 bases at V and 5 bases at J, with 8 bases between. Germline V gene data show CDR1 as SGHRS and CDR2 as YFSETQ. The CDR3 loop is CASSLVSGTEAFF. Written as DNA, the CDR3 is TGCGCCAGCAGCTTGGTTTCAGGGACTGAAGCTTTCTTT.

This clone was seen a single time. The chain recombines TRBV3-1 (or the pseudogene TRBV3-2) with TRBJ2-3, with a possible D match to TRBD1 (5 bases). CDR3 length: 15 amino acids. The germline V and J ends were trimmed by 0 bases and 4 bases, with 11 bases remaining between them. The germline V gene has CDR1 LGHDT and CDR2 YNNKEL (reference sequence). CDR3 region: CASSQEQVPSDTQYF. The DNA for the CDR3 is TGTGCCAGCAGCCAAGAACAGGTCCCCTCAGATACGCAGTATTTT.

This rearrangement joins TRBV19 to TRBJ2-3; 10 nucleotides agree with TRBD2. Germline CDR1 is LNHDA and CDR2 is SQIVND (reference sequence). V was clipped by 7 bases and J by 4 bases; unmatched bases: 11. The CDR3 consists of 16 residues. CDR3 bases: TGTGCCAGTAACCTGGGGGCTAGCGGGGGCCCAGATACGCAGTATTTT. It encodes CASNLGASGGPDTQYF.

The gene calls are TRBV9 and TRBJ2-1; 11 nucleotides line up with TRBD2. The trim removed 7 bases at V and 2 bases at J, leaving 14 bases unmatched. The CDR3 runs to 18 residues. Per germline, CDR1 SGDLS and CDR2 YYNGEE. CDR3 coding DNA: TGTGCCAGCGCCCGTAGAGGGCTTAGCGGGGGGGCCTACAATGAGCAGTTCTTC. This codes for CASARRGLSGGAYNEQFF.

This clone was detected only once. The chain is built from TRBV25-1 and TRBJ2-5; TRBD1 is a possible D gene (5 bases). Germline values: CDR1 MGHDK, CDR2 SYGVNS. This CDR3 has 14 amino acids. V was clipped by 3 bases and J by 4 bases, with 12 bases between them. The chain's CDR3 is CASSDPGRVETQYF. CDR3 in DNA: TGTGCCAGCAGTGACCCGGGCAGGGTAGAGACCCAGTACTTC.

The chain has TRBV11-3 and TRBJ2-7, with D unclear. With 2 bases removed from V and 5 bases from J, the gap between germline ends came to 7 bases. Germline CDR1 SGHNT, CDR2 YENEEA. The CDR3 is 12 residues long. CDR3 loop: CASSLNRDEQYF. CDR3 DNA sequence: TGTGCCAGCAGCTTAAACAGAGACGAGCAGTACTTC. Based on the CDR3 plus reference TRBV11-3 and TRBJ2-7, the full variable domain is EAGVVQSPRYKIIEKKQPVAFWCNPISGHNTLYWYLQNLGQGPELLIRYENEEAVDDSQLPKDRFSAERLKGVDSTLKIQPAELGDSAVYLCASSLNRDEQYFGPGTRLTVT.

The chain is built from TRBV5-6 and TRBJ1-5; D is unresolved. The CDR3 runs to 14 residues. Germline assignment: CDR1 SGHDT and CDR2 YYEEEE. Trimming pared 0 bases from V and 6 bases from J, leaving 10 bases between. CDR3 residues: CASSLALGRQPQHF. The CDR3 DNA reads TGTGCCAGCAGCTTGGCACTTGGGCGTCAGCCCCAGCATTTT.

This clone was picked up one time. The DNA for the CDR3 is TGTGCCTGGAGTACCGTGAGCTCCTATAATTCACCCCTCCACTTT. This translates into CAWSTVSSYNSPLHF. This chain uses TRBV30 with TRBJ1-6; D remains ambiguous. This CDR3 is built from 15 residues. CDR1 is GTSNPN, CDR2 SVGIG, per germline (reference sequence). V lost 2 bases and J lost 0, with 8 bases in between. Complete variable domain (other parts from reference TRBV30 and TRBJ1-6): SQTIHQWPATLVQPVGSPLSLECTVEGTSNPNLYWYRQAAGRGLQLLFYSVGIGQISSEVPQNLSASRPQDRQFILSSKKLLLSDSGFYLCAWSTVSSYNSPLHFGNGTRLTVT.

CDR3 protein: CASSPREGRTEAFF. CDR3 in DNA: TGTGCCAGCTCACCAAGGGAAGGGAGGACTGAAGCTTTCTTT. V gene TRBV18 combines with J gene TRBJ1-1; D uncertain. Germline values: CDR1 KGHSH, CDR2 LQKENI. V was pared by 2 bases and J by 5 bases, with 12 bases between. The CDR3 consists of 14 residues.

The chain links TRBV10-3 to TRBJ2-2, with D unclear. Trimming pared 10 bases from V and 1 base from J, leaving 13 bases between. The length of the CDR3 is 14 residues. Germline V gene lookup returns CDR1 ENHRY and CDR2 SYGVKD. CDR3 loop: CATEPLLNTGELFF. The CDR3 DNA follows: TGTGCCACCGAGCCCCTATTGAACACCGGGGAGCTGTTTTTT.

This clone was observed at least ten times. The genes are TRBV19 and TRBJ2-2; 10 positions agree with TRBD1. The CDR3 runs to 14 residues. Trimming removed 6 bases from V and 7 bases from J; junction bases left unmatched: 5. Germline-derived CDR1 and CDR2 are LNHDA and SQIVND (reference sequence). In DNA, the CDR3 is TGTGCCAGTAGGACAGGGGGCGGGATCGGGGAGCTGTTTTTT. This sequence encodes CASRTGGGIGELFF.

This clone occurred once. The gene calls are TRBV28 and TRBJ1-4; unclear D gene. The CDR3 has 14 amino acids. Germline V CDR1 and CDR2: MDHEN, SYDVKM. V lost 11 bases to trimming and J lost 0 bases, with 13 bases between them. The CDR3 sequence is CAARRAATNEKLFF. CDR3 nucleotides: TGTGCCGCACGGAGGGCAGCAACTAATGAAAAACTGTTTTTT.

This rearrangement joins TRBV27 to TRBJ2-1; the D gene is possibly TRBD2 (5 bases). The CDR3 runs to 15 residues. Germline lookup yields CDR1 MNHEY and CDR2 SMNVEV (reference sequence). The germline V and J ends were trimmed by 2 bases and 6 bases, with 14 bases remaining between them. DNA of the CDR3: TGTGCCAGCAGTTTACGAGATACTAGTTTCAATGAGCAGTTCTTC. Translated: CASSLRDTSFNEQFF.

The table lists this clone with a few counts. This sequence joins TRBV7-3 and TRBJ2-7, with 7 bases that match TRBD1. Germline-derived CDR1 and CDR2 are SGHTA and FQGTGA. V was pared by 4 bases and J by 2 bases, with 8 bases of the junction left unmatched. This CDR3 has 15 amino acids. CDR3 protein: CASSSLTGSPYEQYF. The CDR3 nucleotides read TGTGCCAGCAGCTCCCTGACAGGGTCCCCCTACGAGCAGTACTTC.

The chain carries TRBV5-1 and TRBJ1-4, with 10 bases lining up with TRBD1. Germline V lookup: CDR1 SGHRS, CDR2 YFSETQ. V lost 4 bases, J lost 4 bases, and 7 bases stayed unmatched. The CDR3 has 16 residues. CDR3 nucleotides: TGCGCCAGCAGCATGGGACAGGGGAGTGGTAATGAAAAACTGTTTTTT. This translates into CASSMGQGSGNEKLFF.

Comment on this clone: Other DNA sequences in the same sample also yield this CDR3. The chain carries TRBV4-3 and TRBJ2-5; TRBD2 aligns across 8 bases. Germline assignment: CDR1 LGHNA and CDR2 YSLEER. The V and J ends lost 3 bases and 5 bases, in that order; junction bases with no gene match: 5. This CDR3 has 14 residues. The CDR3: CASSQGLVGETQYF. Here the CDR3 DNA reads TGCGCCAGCAGCCAGGGACTAGTGGGTGAGACCCAGTACTTC.

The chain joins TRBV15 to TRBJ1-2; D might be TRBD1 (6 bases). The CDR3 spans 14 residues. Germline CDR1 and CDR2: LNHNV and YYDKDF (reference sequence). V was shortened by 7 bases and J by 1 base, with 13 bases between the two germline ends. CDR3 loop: CATKRDTDNYGYTF. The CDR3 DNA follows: TGTGCCACCAAACGGGACACTGATAACTATGGCTACACCTTC.

CDR3 region: CASSPRTGGFYGYTF. The CDR3 nucleotides are TGTGCCAGCAGCCCACGGACAGGGGGCTTTTACGGCTACACCTTC. The V gene is TRBV5-8, the J gene TRBJ1-2; 11 bases are a match to TRBD1. The germline V gene encodes CDR1 SGHTS and CDR2 YDEGEE. The CDR3 spans 15 residues. V shed 4 bases, J shed 8 bases, and the junction held 10 bases outside the gene matches.

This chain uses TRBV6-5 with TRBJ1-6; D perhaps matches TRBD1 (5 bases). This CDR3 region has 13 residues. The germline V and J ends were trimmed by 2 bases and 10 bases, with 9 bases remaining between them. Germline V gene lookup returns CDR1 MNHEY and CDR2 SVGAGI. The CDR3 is CASSYGTGSPLHF. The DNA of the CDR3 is TGTGCCAGCAGTTACGGGACTGGGTCACCCCTCCACTTT.

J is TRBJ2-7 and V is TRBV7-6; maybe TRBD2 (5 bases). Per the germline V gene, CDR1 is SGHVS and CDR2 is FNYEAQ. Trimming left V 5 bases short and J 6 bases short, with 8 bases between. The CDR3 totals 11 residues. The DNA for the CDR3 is TGTGCCAGCAGCCCACTAGTCGAGCAGTACTTC. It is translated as CASSPLVEQYF.

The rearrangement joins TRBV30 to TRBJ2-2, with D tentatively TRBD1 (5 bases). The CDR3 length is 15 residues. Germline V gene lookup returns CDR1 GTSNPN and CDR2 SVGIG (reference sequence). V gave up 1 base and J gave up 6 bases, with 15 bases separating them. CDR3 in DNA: TGTGCCTGGAGTGGGTCGACAGCCGTGTCCGGGGAGCTGTTTTTT. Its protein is CAWSGSTAVSGELFF.

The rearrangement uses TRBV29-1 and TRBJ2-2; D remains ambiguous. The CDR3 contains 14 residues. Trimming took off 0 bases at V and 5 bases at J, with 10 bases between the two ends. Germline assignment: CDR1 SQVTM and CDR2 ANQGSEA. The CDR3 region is CSVEDSIITGELFF. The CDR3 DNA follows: TGCAGCGTTGAAGACTCTATAATTACCGGGGAGCTGTTTTTT.

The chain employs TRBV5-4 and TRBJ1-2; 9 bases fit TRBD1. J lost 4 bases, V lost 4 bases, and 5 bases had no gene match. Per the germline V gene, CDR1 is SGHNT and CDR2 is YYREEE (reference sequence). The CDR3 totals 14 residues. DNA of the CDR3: TGTGCCAGCAGCCCCAAGACAGGGGGCTATGGCTACACCTTC. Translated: CASSPKTGGYGYTF.

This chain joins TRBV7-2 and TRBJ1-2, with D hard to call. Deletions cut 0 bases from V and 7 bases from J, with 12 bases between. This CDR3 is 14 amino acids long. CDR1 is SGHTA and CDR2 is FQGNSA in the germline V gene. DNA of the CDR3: TGTGCCAGCAGCTTAGCCGAGGGAATCAGTGGCTACACCTTC. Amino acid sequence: CASSLAEGISGYTF.

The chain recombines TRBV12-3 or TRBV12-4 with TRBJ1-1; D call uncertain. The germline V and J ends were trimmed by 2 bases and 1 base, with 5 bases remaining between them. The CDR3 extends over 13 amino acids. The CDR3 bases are TGTGCCAGCAGTTTAACTGAGAACACTGAAGCTTTCTTT. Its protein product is CASSLTENTEAFF.

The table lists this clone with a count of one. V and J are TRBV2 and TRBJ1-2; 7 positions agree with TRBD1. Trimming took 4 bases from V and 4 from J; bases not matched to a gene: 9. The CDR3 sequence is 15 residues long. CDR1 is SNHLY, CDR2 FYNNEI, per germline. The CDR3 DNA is TGTGCCAGCAGTGGGGGAGACAGGGAGTTCTATGGCTACACCTTC. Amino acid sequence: CASSGGDREFYGYTF.